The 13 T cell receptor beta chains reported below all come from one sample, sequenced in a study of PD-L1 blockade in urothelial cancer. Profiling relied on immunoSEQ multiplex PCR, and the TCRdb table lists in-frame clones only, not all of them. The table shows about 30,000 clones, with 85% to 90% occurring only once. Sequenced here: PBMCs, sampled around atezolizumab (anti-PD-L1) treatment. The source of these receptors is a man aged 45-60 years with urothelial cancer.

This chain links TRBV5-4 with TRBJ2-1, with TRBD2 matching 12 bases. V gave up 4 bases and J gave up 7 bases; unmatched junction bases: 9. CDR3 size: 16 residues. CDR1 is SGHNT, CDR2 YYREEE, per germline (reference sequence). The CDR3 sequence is CASSPPTSGSLNEQFF. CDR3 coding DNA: TGTGCCAGCAGCCCCCCGACTAGCGGGAGTTTGAATGAGCAGTTCTTC.

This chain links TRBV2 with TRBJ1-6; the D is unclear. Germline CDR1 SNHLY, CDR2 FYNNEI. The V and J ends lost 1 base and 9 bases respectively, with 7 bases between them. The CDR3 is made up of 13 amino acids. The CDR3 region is CASSEGPVSPLHF. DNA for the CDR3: TGTGCCAGCAGTGAAGGGCCCGTTTCACCCCTCCACTTT.

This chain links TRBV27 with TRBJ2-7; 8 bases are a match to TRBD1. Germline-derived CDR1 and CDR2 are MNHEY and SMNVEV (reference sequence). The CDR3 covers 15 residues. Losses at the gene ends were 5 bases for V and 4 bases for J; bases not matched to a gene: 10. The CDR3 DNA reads TGTGCCAGCAGTGGCGACAGGGGAATCTGGTACGAGCAGTACTTC. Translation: CASSGDRGIWYEQYF.

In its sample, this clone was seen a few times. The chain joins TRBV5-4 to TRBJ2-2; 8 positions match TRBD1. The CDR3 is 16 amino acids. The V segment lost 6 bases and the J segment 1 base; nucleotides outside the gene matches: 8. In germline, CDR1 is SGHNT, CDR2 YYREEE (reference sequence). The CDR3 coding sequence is TGTGCCAGCATGGACAGGGCGGTTCGGAACACCGGGGAGCTGTTTTTT. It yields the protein CASMDRAVRNTGELFF.

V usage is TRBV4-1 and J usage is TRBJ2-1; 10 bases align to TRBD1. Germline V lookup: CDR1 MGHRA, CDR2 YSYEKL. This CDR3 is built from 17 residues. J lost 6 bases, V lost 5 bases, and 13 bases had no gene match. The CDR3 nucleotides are TGCGCCAGCAGCTACCCTCCGGGACAGGGGACAACCAATGAGCAGTTCTTC. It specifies CASSYPPGQGTTNEQFF.

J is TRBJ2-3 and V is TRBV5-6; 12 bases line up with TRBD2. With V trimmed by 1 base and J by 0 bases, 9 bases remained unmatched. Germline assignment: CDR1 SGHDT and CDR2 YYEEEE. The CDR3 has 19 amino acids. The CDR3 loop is CASSLTFLAGGPSTDTQYF. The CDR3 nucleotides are TGTGCCAGCAGCTTGACGTTCCTAGCGGGAGGGCCTAGCACAGATACGCAGTATTTT.

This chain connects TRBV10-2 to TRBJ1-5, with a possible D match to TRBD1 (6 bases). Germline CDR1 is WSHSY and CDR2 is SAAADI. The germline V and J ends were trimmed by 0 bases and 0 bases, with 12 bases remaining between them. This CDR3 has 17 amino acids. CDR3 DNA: TGCGCCAGCAGTGAGTCGACAGGTTTGGGTAGCAATCAGCCCCAGCATTTT. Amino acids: CASSESTGLGSNQPQHF.

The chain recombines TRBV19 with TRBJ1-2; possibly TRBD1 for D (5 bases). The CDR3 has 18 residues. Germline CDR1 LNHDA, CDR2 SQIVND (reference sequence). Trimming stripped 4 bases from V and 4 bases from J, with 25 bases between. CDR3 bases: TGTGCCAGTAGTACCTCGGACATGTACGATCACAACACCTATGGCTACACCTTC. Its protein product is CASSTSDMYDHNTYGYTF.

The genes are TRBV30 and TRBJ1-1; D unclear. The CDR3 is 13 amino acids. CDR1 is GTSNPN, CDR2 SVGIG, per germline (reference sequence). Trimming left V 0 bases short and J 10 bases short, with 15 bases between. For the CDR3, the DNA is TGTGCCTGGAGTGTACTCGCGGGCGCAGGAGCTTTCTTT. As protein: CAWSVLAGAGAFF.

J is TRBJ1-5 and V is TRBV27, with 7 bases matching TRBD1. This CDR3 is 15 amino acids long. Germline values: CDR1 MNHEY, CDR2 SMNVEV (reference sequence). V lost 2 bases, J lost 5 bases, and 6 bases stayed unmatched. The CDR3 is CASSLRSGGYQPQHF. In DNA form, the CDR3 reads TGTGCCAGCAGTTTAAGGTCAGGGGGTTATCAGCCCCAGCATTTT.

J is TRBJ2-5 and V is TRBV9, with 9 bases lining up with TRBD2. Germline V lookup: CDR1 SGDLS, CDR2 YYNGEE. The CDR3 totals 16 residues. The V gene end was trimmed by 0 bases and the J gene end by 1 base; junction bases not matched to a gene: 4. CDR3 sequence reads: CASSVDGLAPQETQYF. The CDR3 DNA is TGTGCCAGCAGCGTAGATGGACTAGCGCCCCAAGAGACCCAGTACTTC.

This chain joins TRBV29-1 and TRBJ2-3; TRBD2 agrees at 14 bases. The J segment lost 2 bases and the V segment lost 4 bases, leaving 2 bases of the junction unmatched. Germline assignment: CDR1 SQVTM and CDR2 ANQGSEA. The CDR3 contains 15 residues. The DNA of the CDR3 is TGCAGCGTTGGGACTAGCGGGGGGCCCACAGATACGCAGTATTTT. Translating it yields CSVGTSGGPTDTQYF.

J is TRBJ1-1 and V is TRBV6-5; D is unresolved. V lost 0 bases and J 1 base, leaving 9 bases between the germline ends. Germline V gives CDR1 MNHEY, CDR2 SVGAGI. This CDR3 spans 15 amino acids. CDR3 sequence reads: CASSYSIIGNTEAFF. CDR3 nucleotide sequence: TGTGCCAGCAGTTACTCGATTATCGGGAACACTGAAGCTTTCTTT.